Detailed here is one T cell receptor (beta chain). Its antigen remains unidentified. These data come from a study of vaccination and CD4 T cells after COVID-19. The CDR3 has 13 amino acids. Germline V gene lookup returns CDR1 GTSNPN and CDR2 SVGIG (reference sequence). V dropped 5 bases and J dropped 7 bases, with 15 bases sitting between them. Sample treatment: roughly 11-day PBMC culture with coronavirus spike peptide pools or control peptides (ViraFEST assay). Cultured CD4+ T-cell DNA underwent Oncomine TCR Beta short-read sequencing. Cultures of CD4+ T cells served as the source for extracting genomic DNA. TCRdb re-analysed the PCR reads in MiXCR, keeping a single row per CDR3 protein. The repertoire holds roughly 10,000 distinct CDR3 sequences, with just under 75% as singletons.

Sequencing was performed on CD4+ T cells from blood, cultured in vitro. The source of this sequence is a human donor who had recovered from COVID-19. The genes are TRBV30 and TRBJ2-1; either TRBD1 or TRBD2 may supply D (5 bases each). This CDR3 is CAWARGVQNEQFF. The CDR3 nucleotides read TGTGCCTGGGCCAGAGGGGTTCAGAATGAGCAGTTCTTC.